A selection of T cell receptor beta chains follows, all from one sample in a study of CD8+CD57+ T cells in acquired aplastic anemia. Each CDR3 protein is one row after TCRdb ran MiXCR on the reads. Counted here are approximately 95,000 distinct CDR3 sequences, about 66% occurring once; the ten biggest clones make up approximately 60%. The material sequenced was sorted CD4+, CD8+, or CD8+CD57+ T cells (not recorded which) from PBMCs. These receptors were collected from a human donor with aplastic anemia. Each CDR3 is given with its conserved first and last residue. Each record gives: D gene, clone size, J gene, V gene, CDR3 protein, CDR3 DNA. D genes are given only for firm matches. Expanded clones get a size class; other rows say once, few or many, or leave the size out.

-,-,TRBJ1-6,TRBV20-1,CSARGSSSYNSPLHF,TGCAGTGCCCGCGGTTCCAGCTCCTATAATTCACCCCTCCACTTT
-,-,TRBJ1-1,TRBV10-3,CASYRSGIKDTEAFF,TGTGCCAGCTACAGGTCTGGGATTAAGGACACTGAAGCTTTCTTT
-,-,TRBJ2-5,TRBV19,CASSMAASSETQYF,TGTGCCAGTAGTATGGCAGCGTCTTCAGAGACCCAGTACTTC
-,-,TRBJ2-5,TRBV5-4,CASSLGGSGSGQETQYF,TGTGCCAGCAGCTTGGGAGGTTCAGGGTCGGGACAAGAGACCCAGTACTTC
-,-,TRBJ2-7,TRBV20-1,CSAKRGDRTYEQYF,TGCAGTGCTAAGAGAGGGGACCGAACCTACGAGCAGTACTTC
-,-,TRBJ2-7,TRBV7-6,CASKPIEGAAWQYF,TGTGCCAGCAAACCAATCGAGGGAGCTGCTTGGCAGTACTTC
-,-,TRBJ1-1,TRBV20-1,CSASRGRGTEAFF,TGCAGTGCTAGCAGGGGCAGGGGCACTGAAGCTTTCTTT
TRBD2,-,TRBJ2-3,TRBV20-1,CSGTSGTDTQYF,TGCAGTGGGACTAGCGGGACAGATACGCAGTATTTT
TRBD1,-,TRBJ2-5,TRBV15,CATSRDGGGQGEQETQYF,TGTGCCACCAGCAGAGATGGAGGGGGACAGGGGGAGCAAGAGACCCAGTACTTC
-,once,TRBJ2-1,TRBV7-2,CASSSMTRVDEQFF,TGTGCCAGCAGCTCGATGACTAGGGTCGATGAGCAGTTCTTC
TRBD1,-,TRBJ2-1,TRBV12-3/TRBV12-4,CASSLRDSERFF,TGTGCCAGCAGTCTCCGGGACAGTGAGCGGTTCTTC
-,-,TRBJ1-1,TRBV15,CATSSGVEAFF,TGTGCCACCAGCAGCGGGGTTGAAGCTTTCTTT
-,few,TRBJ1-1,TRBV10-2,CASSESGREAFF,TGCGCCAGCAGTGAGTCGGGCAGGGAAGCTTTCTTT
TRBD1,few,TRBJ1-2,TRBV15,CATSGEGDRGDGYTF,TGTGCCACCAGCGGGGAGGGGGACAGGGGAGATGGCTACACCTTC
-,-,TRBJ1-2,TRBV15,CATSRDAYGYTF,TGTGCCACCAGCCGGGACGCCTATGGCTACACCTTC
TRBD2,-,TRBJ2-3,TRBV7-2,CASRASGADTQYF,TGTGCCAGCAGGGCTAGCGGAGCAGATACGCAGTATTTT
TRBD2,-,TRBJ2-3,TRBV15,CATSRGSGGADTQYF,TGTGCCACCAGCAGAGGTAGCGGGGGGGCAGATACGCAGTATTTT
-,-,TRBJ1-6,TRBV10-3,CAIRVLNSPLHF,TGTGCCATCAGAGTCTTGAATTCACCCCTCCACTTT
TRBD1,-,TRBJ2-3,TRBV20-1,CSATRTGGFTDTQYF,TGCAGTGCTACGAGGACAGGGGGTTTCACAGATACGCAGTATTTC
-,-,TRBJ1-6,TRBV7-2,CASSLSQGGSPLHF,TGTGCCAGCAGCTTGTCCCAGGGAGGTTCACCCCTCCACTTT
-,-,TRBJ1-5,TRBV5-1,CASSFAAGDQPQHF,TGCGCCAGCAGCTTCGCGGCGGGGGATCAGCCCCAGCATTTT
-,-,TRBJ1-5,TRBV25-1,CASSWAGIGQPQHF,TGTGCCAGCAGTTGGGCAGGGATAGGCCAGCCCCAGCATTTT
TRBD2,-,TRBJ2-5,TRBV14,CASSSTSLAFQETQYF,TGTGCCAGCAGCAGTACGTCACTAGCGTTCCAAGAGACCCAGTACTTC
TRBD1,-,TRBJ2-7,TRBV20-1,CSATGTGFYEQYF,TGCAGTGCCACCGGGACAGGGTTTTACGAGCAGTACTTC
-,once,TRBJ1-5,TRBV11-2,CASSLEGMSNQPQHF,TGTGCCAGCAGCTTAGAGGGTATGAGCAATCAGCCCCAGCATTTT
-,once,TRBJ2-1,TRBV20-1,CSVSNTLGGLYNEQFF,TGCAGTGTTTCAAATACCTTAGGGGGGCTTTACAATGAGCAGTTCTTC
-,many,TRBJ2-1,TRBV20-1,CSARDRQGTWDEQFF,TGCAGTGCTAGAGATCGTCAGGGGACTTGGGATGAGCAGTTCTTC
TRBD1,-,TRBJ1-5,TRBV12-3/TRBV12-4,CASTLTGAVDNQPQHF,TGTGCCAGCACCCTGACAGGGGCCGTAGACAATCAGCCCCAGCATTTT
TRBD1,-,TRBJ1-1,TRBV20-1,CSARTGGREAFF,TGCAGTGCTCGAACAGGGGGCAGGGAAGCTTTCTTT
-,-,TRBJ2-5,TRBV20-1,CSAKAVEGQRAQETQYF,TGCAGTGCTAAGGCTGTGGAGGGGCAGCGTGCGCAAGAGACCCAGTACTTC
-,-,TRBJ1-2,TRBV10-3,CAISESTEHYGYTF,TGTGCCATCAGTGAGTCGACAGAGCACTATGGCTACACCTTC
-,-,TRBJ1-1,TRBV20-1,CSAPLTGEAFF,TGCAGTGCTCCCCTGACAGGTGAGGCTTTCTTT
TRBD2,-,TRBJ2-3,TRBV20-1,CSAMAGGSTDTQYF,TGCAGTGCTATGGCGGGGGGAAGCACAGATACGCAGTATTTT
TRBD1,-,TRBJ2-7,TRBV5-6,CASSFGQGIPYEQYF,TGTGCCAGCAGCTTCGGACAGGGGATTCCCTACGAGCAGTACTTC
TRBD2,many,TRBJ2-1,TRBV19,CASSMGQAGATYNEQFF,TGTGCCAGTAGTATGGGCCAAGCGGGAGCCACCTACAATGAGCAGTTCTTC
TRBD1,-,TRBJ1-2,TRBV4-1,CASSQESTGDYGYTF,TGCGCCAGCAGCCAAGAATCGACAGGGGACTATGGCTACACCTTC
-,-,TRBJ1-1,TRBV19,CASSMRSFNTEAFF,TGTGCCAGTAGTATGCGGTCATTTAACACTGAAGCTTTCTTT
TRBD1,-,TRBJ1-2,TRBV7-9,CASSLGGQGNYGYTF,TGTGCCAGCAGCTTAGGGGGACAGGGAAACTATGGCTACACCTTC
TRBD1,few,TRBJ1-6,TRBV19,CASSEQGANSPLHF,TGTGCCAGTAGCGAACAGGGGGCTAATTCACCCCTCCACTTT
TRBD1,-,TRBJ2-3,TRBV6-1,CASSGQGLDTQYF,TGTGCCAGCAGCGGACAGGGGTTGGATACGCAGTATTTT
-,few,TRBJ1-2,TRBV11-1,CASSSTTGALIVGYTF,TGTGCCAGCAGCTCCACCACGGGGGCCCTTATTGTTGGCTACACCTTC
-,few,TRBJ2-7,TRBV29-1,CSVEAGGGLEQYF,TGCAGCGTTGAAGCAGGGGGAGGGCTCGAGCAGTACTTC
-,medium-sized,TRBJ2-3,TRBV20-1,CSARPTLGLSTDTQYF,TGCAGTGCTAGACCCACATTGGGACTTAGCACAGATACGCAGTATTTT
TRBD2,-,TRBJ2-7,TRBV25-1,CASKGGTSGSYEQYF,TGTGCCAGCAAAGGCGGGACTAGCGGCTCCTACGAGCAGTACTTC
-,-,TRBJ2-6,TRBV29-1,CSAVGGGPGANVLTF,TGCAGCGCCGTCGGTGGGGGCCCCGGGGCCAACGTCCTGACTTTC
TRBD1,-,TRBJ2-1,TRBV20-1,CSATGADYNEQFF,TGCAGTGCCACAGGGGCGGATTACAATGAGCAGTTCTTC
TRBD2,-,TRBJ2-3,TRBV2,CASLGRTSGFSSTDTQYF,TGTGCCAGCTTGGGCCGGACTAGCGGATTCTCTAGCACAGATACGCAGTATTTT
TRBD1,-,TRBJ1-1,TRBV11-2,CASSHKQGWEHTEAFF,TGTGCCAGCAGCCATAAACAGGGGTGGGAGCACACTGAAGCTTTCTTT
-,-,TRBJ2-5,TRBV7-9,CASSFRQGRIETQYF,TGTGCCAGCAGCTTCCGCCAGGGGCGAATAGAGACCCAGTACTTC
TRBD1,once,TRBJ1-2,TRBV29-1,CSVESQQGADYGYTF,TGCAGCGTTGAAAGTCAACAGGGGGCTGACTATGGCTACACCTTC